This TCR beta chain originates from a study of shared clonotypes between healthy human individuals. The method was immunoSEQ multiplex PCR; TCRdb's version includes in-frame clones alone and lacks a portion of them. The sample holds approximately 530,000 clones, about 96% seen once. The source of this sequence is a woman aged 30 to 39 in good health. The material sequenced was naive CD4+ T cells sorted from blood. The subset denotes: CD45RA+ positively selected.

The DNA of the CDR3 is TGTGCCAGCAGAGACAGGGATAATGAAAAACTGTTTTTT. As protein: CASRDRDNEKLFF. The gene calls are TRBV25-1 and TRBJ1-4; 7 nucleotides match TRBD1. Per germline, CDR1 MGHDK and CDR2 SYGVNS. This CDR3 has 13 residues. V was pared by 6 bases and J by 4 bases, with 2 bases of the junction left unmatched.